The 21 T cell receptor beta chains below all came from one sample that was sequenced in a study of blood T cell repertoires in COVID-19. Assay used: immunoSEQ multiplex PCR; TCRdb lists only in-frame clones, some missing. The sample yields approximately 230,000 clones, roughly 89% seen once. Sequences were obtained from PBMCs or T cells enriched from blood (not recorded which). These receptors all stem from a woman in her twenties or thirties who had recovered from COVID-19.

The V and J genes are TRBV28 and TRBJ1-5; 10 bases are a match to TRBD1. Trimming at V came to 1 base and at J to 2 bases, leaving 8 bases not matched to a gene. This CDR3 region has 18 residues. Germline CDR1 reads MDHEN; CDR2 reads SYDVKM. Here the CDR3 DNA reads TGTGCCAGCAGTTTATTGGGGACAGGGGTTGGGGGCAATCAGCCCCAGCATTTT. Translation: CASSLLGTGVGGNQPQHF.

V and J are TRBV4-2 and TRBJ2-7, with D unclear. Per germline, CDR1 LGHNA and CDR2 YNFKEQ. With 4 bases removed from V and 0 bases from J, the gap between germline ends came to 13 bases. CDR3 length: 15 residues. CDR3 DNA: TGTGCCAGCAGCCTATTAGTAGCTAACTCCTACGAGCAGTACTTC. Translation gives CASSLLVANSYEQYF.

This chain links TRBV5-1 with TRBJ2-3; D remains ambiguous. Trimming shortened V by 0 bases and J by 4 bases, and 6 bases separated the two germline ends. Germline CDR1 and CDR2: SGHRS and YFSETQ. The CDR3 runs to 13 residues. The CDR3 DNA is TGCGCCAGCAGCTTGGATAGCCCAGATACGCAGTATTTT. Residues: CASSLDSPDTQYF.

This rearrangement joins TRBV19 to TRBJ2-1; possible D gene TRBD2, 5 bases. The germline gives CDR1 LNHDA, CDR2 SQIVND (reference sequence). The CDR3 spans 17 residues. Trimming left V 6 bases short and J 5 bases short, with 23 bases between. The CDR3 DNA sequence: TGTGCCAGTAGCCCTCATCTCACGAGGGCCGGGAACAATGAGCAGTTCTTC. It codes for CASSPHLTRAGNNEQFF.

This sequence joins TRBV5-1 and TRBJ2-2, with a weak D call TRBD1 (5 bases). Deletions cut 8 bases from V and 0 bases from J, with 11 bases between. The CDR3 is made up of 14 amino acids. The germline gives CDR1 SGHRS, CDR2 YFSETQ. CDR3: CASGAAANTGELFF. The CDR3 bases are TGCGCCAGTGGGGCAGCCGCGAACACCGGGGAGCTGTTTTTT.

This clone was picked up many times. This sequence joins TRBV27 and TRBJ1-2; a possible D gene is TRBD1 (5 bases). The ends were cut back, 4 bases at V and 0 bases at J, with 21 bases in the middle. CDR3 length equals 18 residues. Germline lookup yields CDR1 MNHEY and CDR2 SMNVEV (reference sequence). The CDR3 DNA follows: TGTGCCAGCAGTTCGAAACCCTTGACAGAATACTCTAACTATGGCTACACCTTC. Its translation is CASSSKPLTEYSNYGYTF.

This rearrangement joins TRBV28 to TRBJ1-2; D is possibly TRBD1 (6 bases). With 3 bases removed from V and 8 bases from J, the gap between germline ends came to 16 bases. Germline CDR1 reads MDHEN; CDR2 reads SYDVKM. This CDR3 has 14 amino acids. CDR3 sequence (DNA): TGTGCCAGCAGTTTGGGGGGGCGGCCTCGCGGCTACACCTTC. Encoded protein: CASSLGGRPRGYTF.

The chain joins TRBV5-8 to TRBJ1-1, with 10 nucleotides matching TRBD1. Germline trimming cut 5 bases from V and 7 bases from J; bases unmatched to any gene: 5. Germline V gene sequence: CDR1 SGHTS, CDR2 YDEGEE. The CDR3 loop spans 13 amino acids. The CDR3 DNA sequence: TGTGCCAGCAGTTGGGACAGGGGCTATGAAGCTTTCTTT. This encodes CASSWDRGYEAFF.

The rearrangement links TRBV3-1 (or the pseudogene TRBV3-2) to TRBJ1-1; D is perhaps TRBD1 (5 bases). The germline CDR1 and CDR2 sequences are LGHDT and YNNKEL (reference sequence). The CDR3 has 15 residues. Trimming took 5 bases from V and 1 from J, leaving 14 bases between them. The CDR3 loop reads CASSSRTSRNTEAFF. DNA for the CDR3: TGTGCCAGCAGCTCTCGGACAAGCAGGAACACTGAAGCTTTCTTT.

The V and J genes are TRBV7-9 and TRBJ1-2; D might be TRBD1 (6 bases). The CDR3 contains 13 residues. The germline V and J ends were trimmed by 6 bases and 9 bases, with 17 bases remaining between them. Germline CDR1 reads SEHNR; CDR2 reads FQNEAQ (reference sequence). The CDR3 nucleotides read TGTGCCAGCAGACTGGACAGCACCAACAGCTACACCTTC. Residues: CASRLDSTNSYTF.

The rearrangement uses TRBV5-1 and TRBJ2-7, with D possibly being TRBD1 (6 bases). The CDR3 contains 14 residues. Germline assignment: CDR1 SGHRS and CDR2 YFSETQ. Trimming stripped 0 bases from V and 1 base from J, with 8 bases between. The CDR3 is CASSLDTGSYEQYF. CDR3 nucleotides: TGCGCCAGCAGCTTGGATACAGGGTCCTACGAGCAGTACTTC. Filled out from reference TRBV5-1 and TRBJ2-7, the complete variable domain reads KAGVTQTPRYLIKTRGQQVTLSCSPISGHRSVSWYQQTPGQGLQFLFEYFSETQRNKGNFPGRFSGRQFSNSRSEMNVSTLELGDSALYLCASSLDTGSYEQYFGPGTRLTVT.

The V call is TRBV6-1, the J call TRBJ1-5; D might be TRBD1 (5 bases). Per the germline V gene, CDR1 is MNHNS and CDR2 is SASEGT. CDR3 length: 16 amino acids. V was trimmed by 1 base and J by 3 bases, leaving 13 bases between them. CDR3 sequence: CASSEVVGGPNQPQHF. The CDR3, as DNA: TGTGCCAGCAGTGAAGTTGTGGGGGGTCCCAATCAGCCCCAGCATTTT.

This CDR3 reads CASSGAGVRNTEAFF. The CDR3 DNA sequence: TGCGCCAGTTCAGGGGCTGGAGTTCGCAACACTGAAGCTTTCTTT. This chain connects TRBV4-1 to TRBJ1-1; TRBD1 might be the D (6 bases). The CDR3 is 15 residues long. V was pared by 9 bases and J by 2 bases, with 19 bases between. Germline lookup yields CDR1 MGHRA and CDR2 YSYEKL.

V and J are TRBV5-1 and TRBJ1-4; 7 bases match TRBD1. Germline V gives CDR1 SGHRS, CDR2 YFSETQ. This CDR3 contains 15 residues. V shed 4 bases and J 4 bases; nucleotides not matched to a gene: 7. CDR3 coding DNA: TGCGCCAGCAGCGGAACGACAGGGTTTAATGAAAAACTGTTTTTT. Protein product: CASSGTTGFNEKLFF.

The chain carries TRBV4-2 and TRBJ2-7; maybe TRBD2 (6 bases). V was cut by 1 base and J by 7 bases, with 17 bases left in between. CDR3 size: 15 residues. Germline CDR1 reads LGHNA; CDR2 reads YNFKEQ. For the CDR3, the DNA is TGTGCCAGCAGCCAAGGCCTGGAAGCCCGGGGGGAGCAGTACTTC. Amino acid sequence: CASSQGLEARGEQYF.

The J gene is TRBJ1-1, the V gene TRBV7-8; D possibly corresponds to TRBD1 (5 bases). Germline CDR1 reads SGHVS; CDR2 reads FQNEAQ. The length of the CDR3 is 13 residues. Trimming pared 4 bases from V and 0 bases from J, leaving 6 bases between. In DNA, the CDR3 is TGTGCCAGCAGCTCAGGGATGAACACTGAAGCTTTCTTT. This encodes CASSSGMNTEAFF.

This clone has more than one count but fewer than ten. The genes are TRBV11-3 and TRBJ1-6, with D hard to call. This CDR3 contains 14 residues. The germline V gene has CDR1 SGHNT and CDR2 YENEEA. Trimming took 5 bases from V and 7 from J, leaving 12 bases between them. The CDR3 coding sequence is TGTGCCAGCAGCCGTGGAGGGCTAAATTCACCCCTCCACTTT. It yields the protein CASSRGGLNSPLHF.

The DNA for the CDR3 is TGTGCCAGCAGTTCTCTACCCCCCGGGACAGGGTCCAACTATGGCTACACCTTC. It specifies CASSSLPPGTGSNYGYTF. The chain uses TRBV7-8 and TRBJ1-2; 9 positions agree with TRBD1. Trimming took 6 bases from V and 2 from J; bases not matched to a gene: 16. This CDR3 has 18 amino acids. Germline V gene sequence: CDR1 SGHVS, CDR2 FQNEAQ.

The CDR3, as DNA: TGTGCCAGCAGCTTGGGACACCAACAGAATCAGCCCCAGCATTTT. Translation: CASSLGHQQNQPQHF. This chain links TRBV5-5 with TRBJ1-5; D not certain. The V end was cut by 0 bases, the J end by 4 bases, with 11 bases between. The length of the CDR3 is 15 residues. The germline V gene has CDR1 SGHKS and CDR2 YYEKEE (reference sequence).

The chain employs TRBV30 and TRBJ1-2; perhaps TRBD1 as D (5 bases). Germline-derived CDR1 and CDR2 are GTSNPN and SVGIG (reference sequence). Deletions cut 0 bases from V and 4 bases from J, with 6 bases between. The CDR3 consists of 12 residues. The CDR3 DNA follows: TGTGCCTGGAGTGTAACAGGCTATGGCTACACCTTC. Translating gives CAWSVTGYGYTF.

J is TRBJ2-7 and V is TRBV27, with D perhaps TRBD2 (5 bases). Germline CDR1 and CDR2: MNHEY and SMNVEV (reference sequence). The CDR3 is 13 residues long. Trimming cost V 5 bases and J 6 bases, with 14 bases left between them. The CDR3 loop is CASSPTSWGEQYF. The CDR3 region has the DNA TGTGCCAGCAGTCCTACTAGTTGGGGCGAGCAGTACTTC.